This entry lists 16 T cell receptor beta chains sequenced from one sample in a study of technical replicates of blood from several donors. Generated by immunoSEQ multiplex PCR, the TCRdb table keeps only in-frame clones and is missing some. The table shows tens of thousands of clones, with roughly 91% occurring only once. Sequencing used T cells isolated from PBMCs. These TCRs come from a human donor in good health.

CDR3 amino acids: CASSPGGRQYF. CDR3 DNA: TGTGCCAGCAGCCCAGGGGGCAGGCAGTACTTC. The chain employs TRBV5-4 and TRBJ2-7; 8 positions match TRBD1. The CDR3 totals 11 residues. J lost 9 bases, V lost 4 bases, and 3 bases had no gene match. Germline CDR1 and CDR2: SGHNT and YYREEE (reference sequence).

This chain joins TRBV4-1 and TRBJ1-5, with a tentative D call TRBD1 (5 bases). The CDR3 sequence is 15 residues long. Trimming took off 0 bases at V and 5 bases at J, with 11 bases between the two ends. Germline lookup yields CDR1 MGHRA and CDR2 YSYEKL. DNA for the CDR3: TGCGCCAGCAGCCAAGAAGCAGGGTTGGATCAGCCCCAGCATTTT. Translated: CASSQEAGLDQPQHF.

The gene calls are TRBV27 and TRBJ2-5; weak D call: TRBD2 (7 bases). The CDR3 is 14 residues long. The V gene's germline CDR1 is MNHEY and CDR2 SMNVEV (reference sequence). The germline V and J ends were trimmed by 5 bases and 5 bases, with 15 bases remaining between them. The CDR3 loop is CASSQLGGLETQYF. In nucleotides, the CDR3 is TGTGCCAGCAGTCAATTGGGGGGGCTGGAGACCCAGTACTTC.

J is TRBJ1-1 and V is TRBV6-5, with 10 bases aligning to TRBD1. V lost 2 bases, J lost 0 bases, and 3 bases stayed unmatched. The germline V gene has CDR1 MNHEY and CDR2 SVGAGI. The CDR3 covers 16 residues. The CDR3 DNA reads TGTGCCAGCAGTTACGGGACAGGGGTTTTGAACACTGAAGCTTTCTTT. Translated: CASSYGTGVLNTEAFF.

The chain has TRBV4-3 and TRBJ2-7; 10 bases match TRBD2. The CDR3 totals 15 residues. Losses at the gene ends were 4 bases for V and 5 bases for J; bases not matched to a gene: 8. Germline V gene data show CDR1 as LGHNA and CDR2 as YSLEER. The CDR3 protein is CASSRILAGSDEQYF. CDR3 coding DNA: TGCGCCAGCAGCCGAATACTAGCGGGAAGCGACGAGCAGTACTTC.

The CDR3 is CASSLAGWQGYDTQYF. Here the CDR3 DNA reads TGTGCCAGCAGCTTAGCCGGTTGGCAGGGGTACGATACGCAGTATTTT. The rearrangement joins TRBV11-2 to TRBJ2-3, with D tentatively TRBD1 (6 bases). Trimming removed 1 base from V and 6 bases from J, with 17 bases in between. Germline V gene data show CDR1 as SGHAT and CDR2 as FQNNGV. The CDR3 is made up of 16 amino acids.

The V and J genes are TRBV5-4 and TRBJ1-5, with unresolved D. Between the trimmed V and J ends, which lost 0 bases and 5 bases, there was a span of 9 bases. Germline loops: CDR1 SGHNT, CDR2 YYREEE (reference sequence). CDR3 size: 14 residues. The CDR3 protein is CASSLGPGDQPQHF. CDR3 nucleotide sequence: TGTGCCAGCAGCTTGGGACCAGGTGATCAGCCCCAGCATTTT.

The rearrangement joins TRBV7-8 to TRBJ1-1, with TRBD1 matching 11 bases. The trim removed 1 base at V and 1 base at J, leaving 5 bases unmatched. The germline CDR1 and CDR2 sequences are SGHVS and FQNEAQ. CDR3 length: 17 amino acids. Here the CDR3 reads CASSLVGTGGGNTEAFF. CDR3 nucleotide sequence: TGTGCCAGCAGCTTAGTAGGGACAGGGGGGGGGAACACTGAAGCTTTCTTT.

This chain uses TRBV5-1 with TRBJ2-1; 8 positions match TRBD2. With 8 bases clipped from V and 7 bases from J, the junction kept 11 bases outside the gene matches. This CDR3 region has 14 residues. From germline, CDR1 is SGHRS and CDR2 YFSETQ. The CDR3 protein is CASGEGGRFNEQFF. In nucleotides, the CDR3 is TGCGCCAGTGGAGAGGGCGGGAGGTTTAATGAGCAGTTCTTC.

The chain employs TRBV11-2 and TRBJ2-3; a weak D match, TRBD1 (6 bases). Germline CDR1 and CDR2: SGHAT and FQNNGV. V dropped 5 bases and J dropped 4 bases, with 16 bases sitting between them. The CDR3 spans 15 residues. Written as DNA, the CDR3 is TGTGCCAGCAGCCTGTCACAGGGTTTCGCAGATACGCAGTATTTT. Protein product: CASSLSQGFADTQYF.

This rearrangement joins TRBV6-5 to TRBJ2-7; 8 nucleotides agree with TRBD1. With 3 bases clipped from V and 5 bases from J, the junction kept 9 bases outside the gene matches. This CDR3 is 15 amino acids long. CDR1 MNHEY and CDR2 SVGAGI come from the germline V gene. CDR3 loop: CASSYPGGSLNEQYF. The CDR3, as DNA: TGTGCCAGCAGTTATCCAGGGGGCTCGTTAAACGAGCAGTACTTC.

V gene TRBV5-6 combines with J gene TRBJ2-7; the D gene is possibly TRBD1 (6 bases). The germline CDR1 and CDR2 sequences are SGHDT and YYEEEE. The V end lost 2 bases, the J end lost 5 bases, and 8 bases lay between the germline ends. The CDR3 runs to 12 residues. CDR3 nucleotide sequence: TGTGCCAGCAGCTTATCAGGGGACGAGCAGTACTTC. The encoded protein is CASSLSGDEQYF.

This chain links TRBV7-9 with TRBJ2-5, with 7 bases aligning to TRBD2. CDR1 SEHNR and CDR2 FQNEAQ come from the germline V gene (reference sequence). V lost 3 bases to trimming and J lost 5 bases; unmatched junction nucleotides: 12. There are 16 residues in the CDR3. CDR3 amino acids: CASSFLAGVSWETQYF. CDR3 bases: TGTGCCAGCAGCTTTCTTGCGGGAGTAAGCTGGGAGACCCAGTACTTC.

The rearrangement links TRBV13 to TRBJ2-1; weak D call: TRBD2 (5 bases). Germline CDR1 reads PRHDT; CDR2 reads FYEKMQ (reference sequence). V was pared by 2 bases and J by 0 bases, with 11 bases between. The CDR3 totals 16 residues. The CDR3 loop is CASSLLVGSSYNEQFF. DNA for the CDR3: TGTGCCAGCAGCTTATTAGTAGGGAGCTCCTACAATGAGCAGTTCTTC. Together with reference TRBV13 and TRBJ2-1, the CDR3 gives the full variable domain: AAGVIQSPRHLIKEKRETATLKCYPIPRHDTVYWYQQGPGQDPQFLISFYEKMQSDKGSIPDRFSAQQFSDYHSELNMSSLELGDSALYFCASSLLVGSSYNEQFFGPGTRLTVL.

This clone appeared once. This chain joins TRBV28 and TRBJ2-2; D might be TRBD1 (5 bases). Trimming left V 7 bases short and J 8 bases short, with 11 bases between. This CDR3 comprises 12 residues. Looked up from germline, CDR1 is MDHEN and CDR2 is SYDVKM. This CDR3 reads CASTVGVGELFF. CDR3 sequence (DNA): TGTGCCAGCACCGTAGGGGTGGGGGAGCTGTTTTTT.

Remarks on this clone: Relative to the germline gene, one junction end is altered; a read error may explain this. This sequence joins TRBV23-1 and TRBJ2-2; 8 bases match TRBD1. TRBV23-1 is designated an ORF whose function remains uncertain. The CDR3 is made up of 17 amino acids. The CDR3 spells CASSQYRYRGNIGELFF. The CDR3 DNA is TGCGCCAGCAGTCAATATAGGTACAGGGGGAACATCGGGGAGCTGTTTTTT.